This T cell receptor beta chain was recovered during a study of follicular helper T cells after annual influenza vaccination. Study results and caveats: Plasmablast frequency change correlated with clonality change in ICOS+CD38+ cTfh.

Clones were read by immunoSEQ multiplex PCR, and TCRdb kept only the in-frame ones, dropping some. The profile shows about 8,700 clones, roughly four fifths of them singletons. The CDR3 covers 14 residues. V gave up 0 bases and J gave up 4 bases; unmatched junction bases: 2. Germline assignment: CDR1 SGHKS and CDR2 YYEKEE (reference sequence). Sample time point: 2015-2016 season, 7 days after influenza vaccination. Donors were community-dwelling with no influenza vaccine in the prior 6 months. A word on this clone: What it binds is unknown.

The specimen was CXCR5+ CD38- circulating T follicular helper cells from blood, collected 7 days after influenza vaccination. Described subset: circulating Tfh, non-naive CD4+CXCR5+PD-1+ (ICOS+CD38+ or ICOS-CD38-). The sequence derives from an adult who received the influenza vaccine. The chain is built from TRBV5-5 and TRBJ1-1, with 8 bases lining up with TRBD1. The CDR3 coding sequence is TGTGCCAGCAGCTTGGATGGACAGGGCACTGAAGCTTTCTTT. Residues: CASSLDGQGTEAFF.